This T cell receptor beta chain was captured in a study of long-term antiretroviral therapy in people with HIV. General study points: Dominant in the repertoire at all time points were clones expanded before ART. In HIV, the repertoires covered a tighter span of CDR3 lengths than in controls.

Two or more post-ART PBMC samples, plus at least one pre-ART sample, were available for each donor. Of note for this clone: The antigen remains unidentified.

This CDR3 spans 13 amino acids. Trimming pared 7 bases from V and 1 base from J, leaving 13 bases between. Germline V lookup: CDR1 GTSNPN, CDR2 SVGIG (reference sequence). Version v3.0 of the immunoSEQ assay was performed at survey level. The assay was immunoSEQ multiplex PCR, and TCRdb's table has in-frame clones only and misses some. The table lists some 40,000 clones, approximately 94% of them singletons. V usage is TRBV30 and J usage is TRBJ1-2; maybe TRBD1 (5 bases). This sequence was found in a man aged 30-40 years with HIV. This specimen was unsorted PBMCs, taken 9.2 years after starting antiretroviral therapy. The CDR3 region is CASRVLDNYGYTF. DNA of the CDR3: TGTGCCTCCAGGGTTCTCGATAACTATGGCTACACCTTC.